This T cell receptor beta chain was sequenced for a study of Tregs in tolerant kidney transplant recipients. TCRdb's copy holds only in-frame clones and misses some; the assay was immunoSEQ multiplex PCR. The sample has about 69,000 clones; 85% to 90% are singletons. The study, taken as a whole, reports: Few patients were studied, so findings need validation in larger groups. In tolerant patients, donor-specific Tregs outgrew total Tregs, suggesting antigen-driven expansion. Expanding Tregs on activated donor B cells appeared to best identify donor-specific TCRbeta clones.

Germline CDR1 is MNHEY and CDR2 is SMNVEV (reference sequence). This CDR3 contains 16 residues. V trimming: 1 base; J trimming: 7 bases; junction bases outside the gene matches: 8. Remarks on this clone: No antigen is known for it. The sample contains more than one DNA sequence encoding this CDR3.

The receptor's source is a human donor who received a combined kidney and bone marrow transplant. The sample here was CD4+ T cells from blood, taken before the transplant. This chain joins TRBV27 and TRBJ2-3, with 10 positions matching TRBD2. The CDR3 loop is CASSLLPAGGRNTQYF. The CDR3 coding sequence is TGTGCCAGCAGTTTATTGCCAGCGGGAGGGAGAAATACGCAGTATTTT.